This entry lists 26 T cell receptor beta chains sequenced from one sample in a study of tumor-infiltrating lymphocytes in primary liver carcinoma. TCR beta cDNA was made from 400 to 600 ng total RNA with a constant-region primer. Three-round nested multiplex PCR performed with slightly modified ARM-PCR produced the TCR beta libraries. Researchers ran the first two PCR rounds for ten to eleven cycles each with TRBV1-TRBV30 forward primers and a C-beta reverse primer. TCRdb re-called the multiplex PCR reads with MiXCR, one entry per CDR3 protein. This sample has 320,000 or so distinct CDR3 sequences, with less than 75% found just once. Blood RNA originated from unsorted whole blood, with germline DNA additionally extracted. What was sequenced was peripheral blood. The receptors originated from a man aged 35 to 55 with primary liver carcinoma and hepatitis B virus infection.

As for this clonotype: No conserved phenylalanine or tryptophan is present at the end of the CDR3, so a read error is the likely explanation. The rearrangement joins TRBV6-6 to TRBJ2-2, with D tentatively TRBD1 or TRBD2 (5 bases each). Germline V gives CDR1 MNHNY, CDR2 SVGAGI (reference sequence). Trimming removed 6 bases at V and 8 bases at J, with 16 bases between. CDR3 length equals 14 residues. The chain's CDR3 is CASSPTGASGELFL. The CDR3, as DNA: TGTGCCAGCAGCCCTACCGGGGCGTCTGGGGAGCTGTTTCTT.

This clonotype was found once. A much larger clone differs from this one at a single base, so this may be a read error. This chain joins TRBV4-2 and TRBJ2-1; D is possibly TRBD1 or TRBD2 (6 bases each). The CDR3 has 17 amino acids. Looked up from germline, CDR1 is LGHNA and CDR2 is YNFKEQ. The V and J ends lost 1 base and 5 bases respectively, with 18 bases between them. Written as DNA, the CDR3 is TGTGCCAGCAGCCAAGCTGTGGTTAGCGGACAGCACAATGAGCAGTTCTTC. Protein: CASSQAVVSGQHNEQFF.

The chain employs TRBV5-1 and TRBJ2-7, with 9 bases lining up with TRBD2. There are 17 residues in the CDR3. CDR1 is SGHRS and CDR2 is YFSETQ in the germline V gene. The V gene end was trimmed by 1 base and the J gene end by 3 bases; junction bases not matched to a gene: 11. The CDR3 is CASSLMVAGVGNYEQYF. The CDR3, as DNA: TGCGCCAGCAGCTTGATGGTAGCGGGAGTCGGTAACTACGAGCAGTACTTC.

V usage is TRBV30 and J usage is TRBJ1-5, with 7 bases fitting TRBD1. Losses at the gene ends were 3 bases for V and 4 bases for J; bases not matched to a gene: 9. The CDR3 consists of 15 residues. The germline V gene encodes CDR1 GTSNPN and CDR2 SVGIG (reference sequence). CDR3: CAWRLKGATNQPQHF. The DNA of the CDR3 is TGTGCCTGGAGATTAAAGGGGGCAACTAATCAGCCCCAGCATTTT.

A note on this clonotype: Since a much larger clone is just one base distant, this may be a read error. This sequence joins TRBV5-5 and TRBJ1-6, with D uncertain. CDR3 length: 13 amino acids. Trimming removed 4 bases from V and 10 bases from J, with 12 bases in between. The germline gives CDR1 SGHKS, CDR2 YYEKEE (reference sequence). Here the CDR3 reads CASSLRRNSPLHF. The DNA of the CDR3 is TGTGCCAGCAGCCTACGGCGTAACTCACCCCTCCACTTT.

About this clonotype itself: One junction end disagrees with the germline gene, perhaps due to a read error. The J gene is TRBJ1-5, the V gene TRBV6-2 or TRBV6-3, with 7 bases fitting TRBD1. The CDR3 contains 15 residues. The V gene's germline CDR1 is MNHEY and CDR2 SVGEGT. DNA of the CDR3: TGTACCAGCAAAGGGGACAGTGTGGGCAATCAGCCCCAGCATTTT. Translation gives CTSKGDSVGNQPQHF.

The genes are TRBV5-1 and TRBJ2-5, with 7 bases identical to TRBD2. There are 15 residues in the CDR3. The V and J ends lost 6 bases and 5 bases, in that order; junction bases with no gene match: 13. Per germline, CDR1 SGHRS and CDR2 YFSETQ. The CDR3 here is CASTLEAGVCETQYF. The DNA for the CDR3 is TGCGCCAGCACCCTGGAGGCGGGAGTATGTGAGACCCAGTACTTC.

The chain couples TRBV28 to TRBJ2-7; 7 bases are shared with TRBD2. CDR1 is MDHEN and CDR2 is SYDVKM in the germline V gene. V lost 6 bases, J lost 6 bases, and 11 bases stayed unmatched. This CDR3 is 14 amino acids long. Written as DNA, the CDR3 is TGTGCCAGCAGCTCGTGGGGGGGAGGTAGCGAGCAGTACTTC. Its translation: CASSSWGGGSEQYF.

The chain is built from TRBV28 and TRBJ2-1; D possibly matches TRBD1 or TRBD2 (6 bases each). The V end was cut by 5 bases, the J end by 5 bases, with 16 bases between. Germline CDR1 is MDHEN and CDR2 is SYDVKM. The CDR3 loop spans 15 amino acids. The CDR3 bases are TGTGCCAGCAGTACCACGGGGGCGCGAGACAATGAGCAGTTCTTC. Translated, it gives CASSTTGARDNEQFF.

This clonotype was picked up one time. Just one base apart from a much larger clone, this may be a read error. The CDR3 nucleotides read TGTGCCGGCAGTGTTGGGACTTACTACGAGCAGTACTTC. Translating gives CAGSVGTYYEQYF. This chain links TRBV4-2 with TRBJ2-7, with D perhaps TRBD2 (6 bases). Germline CDR1 reads LGHNA; CDR2 reads YNFKEQ. This CDR3 is 13 amino acids long.

CDR3 coding DNA: TGCGCCAGCAGTGATATTCGCGGGAGGTTCGATGCGCAGTTCTTC. Translation: CASSDIRGRFDAQFF. This chain uses TRBV10-1 with TRBJ2-1, with 8 bases matching TRBD2. The germline V gene has CDR1 WNHNN and CDR2 SYGVQD (reference sequence). With V trimmed by 3 bases and J by 12 bases, 13 bases remained unmatched. This CDR3 is 15 amino acids long.

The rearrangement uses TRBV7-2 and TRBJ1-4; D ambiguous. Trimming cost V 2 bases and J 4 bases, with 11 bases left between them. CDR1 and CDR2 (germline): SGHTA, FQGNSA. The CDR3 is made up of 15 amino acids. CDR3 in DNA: TGTGCCAGCAGCTTACAGACGGTCCTTAATGAAAAACTGTTTTTT. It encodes CASSLQTVLNEKLFF.

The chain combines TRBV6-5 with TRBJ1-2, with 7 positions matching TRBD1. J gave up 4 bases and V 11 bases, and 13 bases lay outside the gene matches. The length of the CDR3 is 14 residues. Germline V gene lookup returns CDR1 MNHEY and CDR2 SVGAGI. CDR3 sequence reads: CALRQDRNPYGYTF. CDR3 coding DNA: TGTGCCCTCAGGCAGGACAGGAACCCCTATGGCTACACCTTC.

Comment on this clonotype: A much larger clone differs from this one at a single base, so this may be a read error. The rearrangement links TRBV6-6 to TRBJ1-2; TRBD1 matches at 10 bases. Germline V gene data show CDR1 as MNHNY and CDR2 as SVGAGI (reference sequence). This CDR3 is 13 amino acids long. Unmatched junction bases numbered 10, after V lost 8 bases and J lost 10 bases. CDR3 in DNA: TGTGCCAGCCTTCCCGGGACAGGGGATGCCTACACCTTC. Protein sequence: CASLPGTGDAYTF.

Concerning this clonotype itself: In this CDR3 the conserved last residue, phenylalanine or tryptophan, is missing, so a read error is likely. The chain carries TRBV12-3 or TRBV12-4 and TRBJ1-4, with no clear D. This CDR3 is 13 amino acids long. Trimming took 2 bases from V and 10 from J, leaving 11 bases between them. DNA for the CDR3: TGTGCCAGCAGTTTATCTGGTTTGGGAAAACTGTTTGTT. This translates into CASSLSGLGKLFV.

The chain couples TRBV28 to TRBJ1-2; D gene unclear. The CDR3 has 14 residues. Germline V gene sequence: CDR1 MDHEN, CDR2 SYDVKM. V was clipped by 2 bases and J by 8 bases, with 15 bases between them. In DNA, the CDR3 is TGTGCCAGCAGTTTACGCGGGCGGGAAGGGGGCTACACCTTC. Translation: CASSLRGREGGYTF.

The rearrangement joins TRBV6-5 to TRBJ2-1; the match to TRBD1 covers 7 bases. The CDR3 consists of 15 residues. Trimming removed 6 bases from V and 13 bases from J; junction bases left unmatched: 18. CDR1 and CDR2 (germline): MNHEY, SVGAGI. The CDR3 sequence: CASSRETGFYIDQFF. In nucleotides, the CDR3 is TGTGCCAGCAGCCGCGAGACAGGGTTCTACATTGATCAGTTCTTC.

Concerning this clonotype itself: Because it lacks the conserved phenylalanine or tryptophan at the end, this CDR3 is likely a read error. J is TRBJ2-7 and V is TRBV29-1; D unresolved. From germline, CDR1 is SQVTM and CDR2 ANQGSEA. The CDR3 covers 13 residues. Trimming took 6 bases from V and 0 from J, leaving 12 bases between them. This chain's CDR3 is CSVCTSSSYEQYS. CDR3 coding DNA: TGCAGCGTGTGTACAAGTTCCTCCTACGAGCAGTACTCC.

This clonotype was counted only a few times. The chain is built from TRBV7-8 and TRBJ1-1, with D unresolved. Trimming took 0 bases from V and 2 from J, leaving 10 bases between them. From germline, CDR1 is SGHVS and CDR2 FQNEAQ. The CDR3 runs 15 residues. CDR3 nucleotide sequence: TGTGCCAGCAGCTTAGCGTTTAACATTAACACTGAAGCTTTCTTT. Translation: CASSLAFNINTEAFF. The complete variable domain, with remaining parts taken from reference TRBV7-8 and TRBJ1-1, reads GAGVSQSPRYKVAKRGQDVALRCDPISGHVSLFWYQQALGQGPEFLTYFQNEAQLDKSGLPSDRFFAERPEGSVSTLKIQRTQQEDSAVYLCASSLAFNINTEAFFGQGTRLTVV.

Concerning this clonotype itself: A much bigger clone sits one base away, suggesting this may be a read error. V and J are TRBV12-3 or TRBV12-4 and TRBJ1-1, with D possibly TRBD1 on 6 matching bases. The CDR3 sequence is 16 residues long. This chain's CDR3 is CASSYTGNSGGTEASF. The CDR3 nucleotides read TGTGCCAGCAGCTATACAGGGAATTCGGGAGGCACTGAAGCTTCCTTT.

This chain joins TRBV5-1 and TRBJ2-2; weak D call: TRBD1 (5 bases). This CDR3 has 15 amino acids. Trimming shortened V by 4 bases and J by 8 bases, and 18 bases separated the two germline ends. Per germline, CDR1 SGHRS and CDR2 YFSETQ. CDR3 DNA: TGCGCCAGCAGCCCCGCGTCAGGGTTGGATGGGGAGCTGTTTTTT. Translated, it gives CASSPASGLDGELFF.

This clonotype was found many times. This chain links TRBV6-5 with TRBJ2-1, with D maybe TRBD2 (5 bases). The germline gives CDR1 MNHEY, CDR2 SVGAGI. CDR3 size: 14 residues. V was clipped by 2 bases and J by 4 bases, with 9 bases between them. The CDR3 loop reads CASSYLEGYNEQFF. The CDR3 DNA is TGTGCCAGCAGTTACCTAGAGGGATACAATGAGCAGTTCTTC.

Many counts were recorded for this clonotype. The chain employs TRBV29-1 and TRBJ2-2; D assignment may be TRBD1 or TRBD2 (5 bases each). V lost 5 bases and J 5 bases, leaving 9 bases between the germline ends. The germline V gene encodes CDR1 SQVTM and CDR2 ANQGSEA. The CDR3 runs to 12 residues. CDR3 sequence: CSVPRETGELFF. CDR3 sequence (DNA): TGCAGCGTTCCCAGGGAGACCGGGGAGCTGTTTTTT.

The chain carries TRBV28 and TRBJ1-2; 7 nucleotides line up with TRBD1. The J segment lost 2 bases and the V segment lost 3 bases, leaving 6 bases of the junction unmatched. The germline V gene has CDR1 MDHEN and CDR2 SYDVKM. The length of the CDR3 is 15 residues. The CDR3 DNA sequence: TGTGCCAGCAGTTTCCTCAGGGGGAAGAACTATGGCTACACCTTC. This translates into CASSFLRGKNYGYTF.

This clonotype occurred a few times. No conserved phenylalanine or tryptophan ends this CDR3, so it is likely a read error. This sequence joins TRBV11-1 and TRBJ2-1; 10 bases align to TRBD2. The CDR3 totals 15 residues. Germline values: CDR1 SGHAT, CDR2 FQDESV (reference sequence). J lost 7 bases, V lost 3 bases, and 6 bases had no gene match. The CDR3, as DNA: TGTGCCAGCAGCTTCCTAGCGGGAGCGTATAATGAGCAGTTCCTC. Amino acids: CASSFLAGAYNEQFL.

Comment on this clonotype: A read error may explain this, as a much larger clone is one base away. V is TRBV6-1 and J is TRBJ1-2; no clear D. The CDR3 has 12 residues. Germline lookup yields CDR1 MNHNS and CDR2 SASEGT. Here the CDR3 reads CASSEWEGGYIF. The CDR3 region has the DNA TGTGCCAGCAGTGAATGGGAGGGCGGCTACATCTTC.